Listed below are T cell receptor beta chains from one sample, sequenced in a study of OX40 agonist ivuxolimab in advanced cancers. The assay was immunoSEQ multiplex PCR, and TCRdb's table has in-frame clones only and misses some. Here the sample spans some 76,000 clones, roughly 86% being singletons. Sequencing used CD4+ or CD8+ T cells sorted from blood, obtained in a trial of the OX40 agonist ivuxolimab. The origin of the receptors is an adult with an advanced solid tumor such as melanoma, head and neck, liver or kidney cancer. Both conserved end residues are part of each CDR3. Each record gives: J gene, clone size, V gene, CDR3 length, D gene, CDR3 DNA, CDR3 protein. D genes are given only for firm matches. Where a row states a size, it is once, few, many or the class of an expanded clone; other rows omit it.

j_call: TRBJ1-5; clone_size: .; v_call: TRBV7-2; cdr3_length: 13; d_call: .; cdr3_nt: TGTGCCAGCAGCTCCCAGGAGAATCAGCCCCAGCATTTT; cdr3_aa: CASSSQENQPQHF
j_call: TRBJ2-1; clone_size: once; v_call: TRBV5-1; cdr3_length: 14; d_call: TRBD1; cdr3_nt: TGCGCCAGCAGCTCCCCGGACAGGGCTAATGAGCAGTTCTTC; cdr3_aa: CASSSPDRANEQFF
j_call: TRBJ2-1; clone_size: .; v_call: TRBV19; cdr3_length: 14; d_call: .; cdr3_nt: TGTGCCAGTAGGCCCGGGAATTTCCTCAATGAGCAGTTCTTC; cdr3_aa: CASRPGNFLNEQFF
j_call: TRBJ1-2; clone_size: .; v_call: TRBV7-9; cdr3_length: 13; d_call: .; cdr3_nt: TGTGCCAGCAGTTCACAGGGAATGGATGGCTACACCTTC; cdr3_aa: CASSSQGMDGYTF
j_call: TRBJ2-6; clone_size: .; v_call: TRBV7-9; cdr3_length: 13; d_call: .; cdr3_nt: TGTGCCAGCAGCTCAACTAGGGCCAACGTCCTGACTTTC; cdr3_aa: CASSSTRANVLTF
j_call: TRBJ2-2; clone_size: .; v_call: TRBV10-3; cdr3_length: 17; d_call: TRBD2; cdr3_nt: TGTGCCATCAGTAGGGCTAGCGGGGGGAGTAACACCGGGGAGCTGTTTTTT; cdr3_aa: CAISRASGGSNTGELFF
j_call: TRBJ1-6; clone_size: .; v_call: TRBV4-1; cdr3_length: 15; d_call: TRBD1; cdr3_nt: TGCGCCAGCAGCCAAGGGCACAGGGGGACTTCACCCCTCCACTTT; cdr3_aa: CASSQGHRGTSPLHF
j_call: TRBJ2-3; clone_size: .; v_call: TRBV9; cdr3_length: 16; d_call: .; cdr3_nt: TGTGCCAGCAGCGTACGCGGACAAACGGGCACAGATACGCAGTATTTT; cdr3_aa: CASSVRGQTGTDTQYF
j_call: TRBJ2-7; clone_size: .; v_call: TRBV5-4; cdr3_length: 14; d_call: .; cdr3_nt: TGTGCCAGCAGCTTGCGGAGGGAGTCCTACGAGCAGTACTTC; cdr3_aa: CASSLRRESYEQYF
j_call: TRBJ1-1; clone_size: .; v_call: TRBV10-2; cdr3_length: 14; d_call: TRBD1; cdr3_nt: TGCGCCAGCAGCCCGGGACAGTGGAACACTGAAGCTTTCTTT; cdr3_aa: CASSPGQWNTEAFF
j_call: TRBJ2-3; clone_size: .; v_call: TRBV6-1; cdr3_length: 15; d_call: TRBD1; cdr3_nt: TGTGCCAGCAGGTCAGGGGGCTTGGACACAGATACGCAGTATTTT; cdr3_aa: CASRSGGLDTDTQYF
j_call: TRBJ2-3; clone_size: .; v_call: TRBV7-7; cdr3_length: 16; d_call: TRBD2; cdr3_nt: TGTGCTAGCAGCTTATTAGCGGGGGGAATCACAGATACGCAGTATTTT; cdr3_aa: CASSLLAGGITDTQYF
j_call: TRBJ1-1; clone_size: .; v_call: TRBV6-5; cdr3_length: 11; d_call: .; cdr3_nt: TGTGCCAGCACGGTCGAGGGTGAAGCTTTCTTT; cdr3_aa: CASTVEGEAFF
j_call: TRBJ1-1; clone_size: .; v_call: TRBV29-1; cdr3_length: 14; d_call: .; cdr3_nt: TGCAGCGTTGCAGGGGCCCCGGCAGACACTGAAGCTTTCTTT; cdr3_aa: CSVAGAPADTEAFF
j_call: TRBJ2-2; clone_size: .; v_call: TRBV7-6; cdr3_length: 15; d_call: .; cdr3_nt: TGTGCCAGCAGCTTAGGGCAGGGGAACACCGGGGAGCTGTTTTTT; cdr3_aa: CASSLGQGNTGELFF
j_call: TRBJ1-5; clone_size: few; v_call: TRBV7-9; cdr3_length: 19; d_call: TRBD1; cdr3_nt: TGTGCCAGCAGCTTTAGGACAGGGGGCTTTCCGGGGAGCAATCAGCCCCAGCATTTT; cdr3_aa: CASSFRTGGFPGSNQPQHF
j_call: TRBJ2-1; clone_size: .; v_call: TRBV10-3; cdr3_length: 13; d_call: .; cdr3_nt: TGTGCCATCAGTGCCAGTACAGGGCAGGAGCAGTTCTTC; cdr3_aa: CAISASTGQEQFF
j_call: TRBJ2-2; clone_size: .; v_call: TRBV28; cdr3_length: 17; d_call: TRBD2; cdr3_nt: TGTGCCAGCAGTTTAGGAAGGGGACTAGATCCGACCGGGGAGCTGTTTTTT; cdr3_aa: CASSLGRGLDPTGELFF
j_call: TRBJ1-4; clone_size: .; v_call: TRBV27; cdr3_length: 15; d_call: .; cdr3_nt: TGTGCCAGCAGTGTCCGGTTACACTCCAATGAAAAACTGTTTTTT; cdr3_aa: CASSVRLHSNEKLFF
j_call: TRBJ2-3; clone_size: .; v_call: TRBV4-2; cdr3_length: 13; d_call: .; cdr3_nt: TGTGCCAGCAGCCAAGACGGGACAGATACGCAGTATTTT; cdr3_aa: CASSQDGTDTQYF
j_call: TRBJ2-7; clone_size: once; v_call: TRBV27; cdr3_length: 17; d_call: TRBD2; cdr3_nt: TGTGCCAGCAGTTTCGGCTGGCGGAGCGGGAGCTCCCACGAGCAGTACTTC; cdr3_aa: CASSFGWRSGSSHEQYF
j_call: TRBJ1-2; clone_size: .; v_call: TRBV28; cdr3_length: 13; d_call: .; cdr3_nt: TGTGCCAGCAGTCCGGGACATTTCTTCAGCTACACCTTC; cdr3_aa: CASSPGHFFSYTF
j_call: TRBJ2-1; clone_size: .; v_call: TRBV19; cdr3_length: 17; d_call: TRBD2; cdr3_nt: TGTGCCAGTAGTATACAATCTAGCGGGAGTTCCTACAATGAGCAGTTCTTC; cdr3_aa: CASSIQSSGSSYNEQFF
j_call: TRBJ2-1; clone_size: .; v_call: TRBV7-8; cdr3_length: 16; d_call: .; cdr3_nt: TGTGCCAGCAGCTTAGATGGGGGCACCGCTTACAATGAGCAGTTCTTC; cdr3_aa: CASSLDGGTAYNEQFF
j_call: TRBJ2-1; clone_size: once; v_call: TRBV5-1; cdr3_length: 15; d_call: .; cdr3_nt: TGCGCCAGCAATCCCGGGGCAGGGTTGTTGAATGAGCAGTTCTTC; cdr3_aa: CASNPGAGLLNEQFF
j_call: TRBJ2-1; clone_size: .; v_call: TRBV6-1; cdr3_length: 14; d_call: TRBD2; cdr3_nt: TGTGCCAGCAGTGAGGGACTAGCGGGTTTGGAGCAGTTCTTC; cdr3_aa: CASSEGLAGLEQFF
j_call: TRBJ1-1; clone_size: .; v_call: TRBV7-9; cdr3_length: 18; d_call: .; cdr3_nt: TGTGCCAGCAGCCGGTGGCGAGGGGACCTCAGGAGTAACACTGAAGCTTTCTTT; cdr3_aa: CASSRWRGDLRSNTEAFF
j_call: TRBJ2-7; clone_size: .; v_call: TRBV7-9; cdr3_length: 18; d_call: .; cdr3_nt: TGTGCCAGCAGCCCCGGACAAGGCCGGGAACCTCACTCGGGGGAGCAGTACTTC; cdr3_aa: CASSPGQGREPHSGEQYF
j_call: TRBJ2-7; clone_size: once; v_call: TRBV7-9; cdr3_length: 15; d_call: TRBD2; cdr3_nt: TGTGCCAGCAGCCAGCGGACTAGCGGGAGGTACGAGCAGTACTTC; cdr3_aa: CASSQRTSGRYEQYF
j_call: TRBJ2-5; clone_size: .; v_call: TRBV11-3; cdr3_length: 16; d_call: TRBD1; cdr3_nt: TGTGCCAGCAGCATCAGTGTGGGGACAGGGCAAGAGACCCAGTACTTC; cdr3_aa: CASSISVGTGQETQYF
j_call: TRBJ2-7; clone_size: .; v_call: TRBV5-4; cdr3_length: 15; d_call: .; cdr3_nt: TGTGCCAGCAGCTCTGGGGGGACGGGGTCCTACGAGCAGTACTTC; cdr3_aa: CASSSGGTGSYEQYF
j_call: TRBJ1-2; clone_size: .; v_call: TRBV7-2; cdr3_length: 15; d_call: TRBD1; cdr3_nt: TGTGCCAGCAGCTTGCAGGACAGGAGGAACTATGGCTACACCTTC; cdr3_aa: CASSLQDRRNYGYTF
j_call: TRBJ1-2; clone_size: .; v_call: TRBV7-9; cdr3_length: 15; d_call: .; cdr3_nt: TGTGCCAGCAGCTTAGGCGAGACAGCAATACATGGCTACACCTTC; cdr3_aa: CASSLGETAIHGYTF
j_call: TRBJ2-3; clone_size: .; v_call: TRBV7-2; cdr3_length: 15; d_call: .; cdr3_nt: TGTGCCAGCAGCCCTCGGGACGGCTGGGGTGATACGCAGTATTTT; cdr3_aa: CASSPRDGWGDTQYF
j_call: TRBJ1-4; clone_size: .; v_call: TRBV2; cdr3_length: 16; d_call: .; cdr3_nt: TGTGCCAGCAGTGATGTCACAGGAGCAACTAATGAAAAACTGTTTTTT; cdr3_aa: CASSDVTGATNEKLFF
j_call: TRBJ2-2; clone_size: .; v_call: TRBV14; cdr3_length: 16; d_call: TRBD1; cdr3_nt: TGTGCCAGCAGCCATCACCGGGACAGACACACCGGGGAGCTGTTTTTT; cdr3_aa: CASSHHRDRHTGELFF
j_call: TRBJ1-1; clone_size: once; v_call: TRBV19; cdr3_length: 16; d_call: TRBD1; cdr3_nt: TGTGCCAGTAGTATAGTACCGGGACAGAAAAACACTGAAGCTTTCTTT; cdr3_aa: CASSIVPGQKNTEAFF
j_call: TRBJ1-5; clone_size: few; v_call: TRBV4-1; cdr3_length: 16; d_call: .; cdr3_nt: TGCGCCAGCAGCCAAGAAAGCACGAGGGGCAATCAGCCCCAGCATTTT; cdr3_aa: CASSQESTRGNQPQHF
j_call: TRBJ2-7; clone_size: .; v_call: TRBV27; cdr3_length: 12; d_call: TRBD1; cdr3_nt: TGTGCCAGCAGTCCCAGGGGGTCCGAGCAGTACTTC; cdr3_aa: CASSPRGSEQYF